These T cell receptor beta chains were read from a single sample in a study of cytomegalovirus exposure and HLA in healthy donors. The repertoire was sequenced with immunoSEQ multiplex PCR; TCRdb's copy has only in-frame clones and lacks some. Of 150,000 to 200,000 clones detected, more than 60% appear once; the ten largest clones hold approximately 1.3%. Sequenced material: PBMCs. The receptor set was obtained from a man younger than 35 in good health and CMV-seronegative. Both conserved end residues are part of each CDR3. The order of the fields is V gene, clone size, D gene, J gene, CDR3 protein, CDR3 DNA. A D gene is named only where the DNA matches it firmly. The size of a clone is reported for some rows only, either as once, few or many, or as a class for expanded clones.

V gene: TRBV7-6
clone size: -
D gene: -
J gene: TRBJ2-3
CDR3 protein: CASSLGRGAGGDTQYF
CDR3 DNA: TGTGCCAGCAGCTTAGGGAGGGGGGCCGGGGGGGATACGCAGTATTTT

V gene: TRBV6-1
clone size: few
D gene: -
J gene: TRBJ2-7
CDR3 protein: CASSEAETDEQYF
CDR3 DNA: TGTGCCAGCAGTGAAGCCGAGACAGACGAGCAGTACTTC

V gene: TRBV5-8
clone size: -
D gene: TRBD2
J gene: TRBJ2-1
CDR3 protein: CASSYGLAGGGEQFF
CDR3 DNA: TGTGCCAGCAGCTACGGACTAGCGGGGGGAGGTGAGCAGTTCTTC

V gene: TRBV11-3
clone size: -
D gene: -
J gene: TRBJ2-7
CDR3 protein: CASSVDRYEQYF
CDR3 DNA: TGTGCCAGCAGCGTAGACAGATACGAGCAGTACTTC

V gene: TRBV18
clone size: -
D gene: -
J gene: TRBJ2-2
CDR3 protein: CASSEDPGELFF
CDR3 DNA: TGTGCCAGCTCAGAGGATCCCGGGGAGCTGTTTTTT

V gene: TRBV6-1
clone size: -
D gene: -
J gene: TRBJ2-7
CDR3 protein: CASRLQGPYEQYF
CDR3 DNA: TGTGCCAGCAGGCTACAGGGCCCCTACGAGCAGTACTTC

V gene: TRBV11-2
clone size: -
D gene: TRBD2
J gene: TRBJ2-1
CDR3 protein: CASSSTGTSVYNEQFF
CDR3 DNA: TGTGCCAGCAGCTCAACCGGGACTAGCGTCTACAATGAGCAGTTCTTC

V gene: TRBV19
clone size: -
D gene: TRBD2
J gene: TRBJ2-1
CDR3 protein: CASSRKREGNEQFF
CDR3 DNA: TGTGCCAGTAGTAGGAAGCGGGAGGGCAATGAGCAGTTCTTC

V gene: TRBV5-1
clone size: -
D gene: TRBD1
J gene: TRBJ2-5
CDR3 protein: CASSLRDSKGETQYF
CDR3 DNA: TGCGCCAGCAGCCTCCGGGACAGCAAAGGGGAGACCCAGTACTTC

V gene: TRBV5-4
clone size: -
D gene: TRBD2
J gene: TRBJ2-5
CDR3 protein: CASSLRGLAGGPGETQYF
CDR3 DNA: TGTGCCAGCAGCTTGCGGGGCCTAGCGGGAGGGCCAGGAGAGACCCAGTACTTC

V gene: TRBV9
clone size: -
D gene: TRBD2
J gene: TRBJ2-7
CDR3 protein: CASSVVAGPIYEQYF
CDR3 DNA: TGTGCCAGCAGCGTTGTAGCGGGGCCCATCTACGAGCAGTACTTC

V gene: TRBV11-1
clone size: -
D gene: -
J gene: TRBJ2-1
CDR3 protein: CASRRAGLINEQFF
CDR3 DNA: TGTGCCAGCAGAAGGGCAGGGTTGATCAATGAGCAGTTCTTC

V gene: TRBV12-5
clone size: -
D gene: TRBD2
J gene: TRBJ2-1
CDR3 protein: CASAVGGTVSEQFF
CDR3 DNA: TGTGCTAGTGCCGTGGGGGGGACGGTTAGTGAGCAGTTCTTC

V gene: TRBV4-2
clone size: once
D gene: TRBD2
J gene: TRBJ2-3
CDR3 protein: CASSQEARGLAGGTQYF
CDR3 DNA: TGTGCCAGCAGCCAAGAAGCTAGGGGACTAGCGGGGGGGACGCAGTATTTT

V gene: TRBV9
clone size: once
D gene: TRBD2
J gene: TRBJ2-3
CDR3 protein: CASSVPEREGLTDTQYF
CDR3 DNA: TGTGCCAGCAGCGTACCAGAGCGGGAGGGCCTGACAGATACGCAGTATTTT

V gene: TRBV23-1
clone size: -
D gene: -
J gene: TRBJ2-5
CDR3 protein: CDYVHARQETQYF
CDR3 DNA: TGCGACTACGTACACGCAAGACAAGAGACCCAGTACTTC

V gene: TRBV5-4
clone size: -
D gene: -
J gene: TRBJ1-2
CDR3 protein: CASQRPGTYGYTF
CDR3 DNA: TGTGCCAGCCAACGCCCGGGGACATATGGCTACACCTTC

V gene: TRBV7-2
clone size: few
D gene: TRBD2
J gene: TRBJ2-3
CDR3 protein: CASSFLAATSTDTQYF
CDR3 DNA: TGTGCCAGCAGCTTTCTAGCGGCTACTAGCACAGATACGCAGTATTTT

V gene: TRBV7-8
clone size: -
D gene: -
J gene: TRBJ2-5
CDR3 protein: CASSSQPGRQETQYF
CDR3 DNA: TGTGCCAGCAGCTCGCAACCCGGGAGACAAGAGACCCAGTACTTC

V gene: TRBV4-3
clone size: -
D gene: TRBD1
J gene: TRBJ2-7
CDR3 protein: CASSRERLGQGEEEQYF
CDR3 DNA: TGCGCCAGCAGCCGAGAAAGGCTAGGACAGGGTGAAGAGGAGCAGTACTTC

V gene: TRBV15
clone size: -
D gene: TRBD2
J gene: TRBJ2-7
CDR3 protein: CATSRDLGGGASGTYEQYF
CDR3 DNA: TGTGCCACCAGCAGAGATCTAGGCGGGGGAGCTAGCGGTACCTACGAGCAGTACTTC

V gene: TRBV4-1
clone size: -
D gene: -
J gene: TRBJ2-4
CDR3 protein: CASSQVSGGEAKNIQYF
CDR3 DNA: TGCGCCAGCAGCCAAGTTTCTGGCGGGGAGGCCAAAAACATTCAGTACTTC

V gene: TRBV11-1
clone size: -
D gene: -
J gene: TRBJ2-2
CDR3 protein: CASLGGANTGELFF
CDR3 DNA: TGTGCCAGCCTAGGCGGGGCGAACACCGGGGAGCTGTTTTTT

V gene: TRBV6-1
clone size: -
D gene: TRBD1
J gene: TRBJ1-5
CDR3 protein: CATIRDRGYQPQHF
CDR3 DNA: TGTGCCACGATCCGGGACAGGGGGTACCAGCCCCAGCATTTT

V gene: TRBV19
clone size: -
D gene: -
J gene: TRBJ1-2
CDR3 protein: CASSDKGAFYGYTF
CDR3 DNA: TGTGCCAGTAGTGACAAAGGTGCCTTTTATGGCTACACCTTC

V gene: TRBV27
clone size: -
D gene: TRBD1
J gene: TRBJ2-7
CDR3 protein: CASSLPRQGGVEQYF
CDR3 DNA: TGTGCCAGCAGTTTGCCGCGACAGGGTGGGGTCGAGCAGTACTTC

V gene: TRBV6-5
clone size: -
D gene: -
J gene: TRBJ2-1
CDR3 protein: CASLSRSGIENEQFF
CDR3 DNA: TGTGCCAGCTTATCGAGATCCGGGATTGAGAATGAGCAGTTCTTC

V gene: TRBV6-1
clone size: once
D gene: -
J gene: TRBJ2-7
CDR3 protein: CASSPRDYEQYF
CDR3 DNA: TGTGCCAGCTCCCCCCGGGACTACGAGCAGTACTTC

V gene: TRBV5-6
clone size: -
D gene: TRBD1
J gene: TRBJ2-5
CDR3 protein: CASSLGRGQVETQYF
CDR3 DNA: TGTGCCAGCAGCTTAGGCAGGGGGCAGGTAGAGACCCAGTACTTC

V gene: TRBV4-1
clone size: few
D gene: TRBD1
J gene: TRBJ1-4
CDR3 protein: CASSQPSTGAANEKLFF
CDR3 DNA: TGCGCCAGCAGCCAACCGTCTACAGGGGCGGCTAATGAAAAACTGTTTTTT

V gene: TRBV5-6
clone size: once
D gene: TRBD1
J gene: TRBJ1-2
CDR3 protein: CASSSLNRDRGQGYTF
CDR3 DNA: TGTGCCAGCAGCTCCCTAAACCGGGACAGGGGGCAAGGCTACACCTTC

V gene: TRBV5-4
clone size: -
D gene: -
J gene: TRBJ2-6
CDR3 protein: CASSLEESRGTRANVLTF
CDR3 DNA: TGTGCCAGCAGCTTGGAAGAGTCTCGGGGAACAAGGGCCAACGTCCTGACTTTC

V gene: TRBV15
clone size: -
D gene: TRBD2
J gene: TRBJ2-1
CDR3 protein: CATSFREGQNNEQFF
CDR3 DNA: TGTGCCACCAGTTTTCGGGAGGGCCAAAACAATGAGCAGTTCTTC

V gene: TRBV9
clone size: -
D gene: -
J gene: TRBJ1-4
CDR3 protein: CASSVGRLPNEKLFF
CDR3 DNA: TGTGCCAGCAGCGTAGGGAGGTTGCCTAATGAAAAACTGTTTTTT

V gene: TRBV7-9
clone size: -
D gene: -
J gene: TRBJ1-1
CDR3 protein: CASSFRNGEAFF
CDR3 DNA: TGTGCCAGCAGCTTCCGGAACGGGGAAGCTTTCTTT

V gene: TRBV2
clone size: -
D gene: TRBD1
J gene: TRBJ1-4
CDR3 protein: CASSDLGGTNEKLFF
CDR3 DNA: TGTGCCAGCAGTGACCTAGGGGGCACTAATGAAAAACTGTTTTTT

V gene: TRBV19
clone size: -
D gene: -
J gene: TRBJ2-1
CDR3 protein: CASSIELANNEQFF
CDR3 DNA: TGTGCCAGTAGTATAGAACTAGCCAACAATGAGCAGTTCTTC

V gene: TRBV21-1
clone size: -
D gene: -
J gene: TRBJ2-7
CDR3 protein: CASSSRQGADEQYF
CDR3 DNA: TGTGCCAGCAGCTCCCGACAGGGGGCCGACGAGCAGTACTTC

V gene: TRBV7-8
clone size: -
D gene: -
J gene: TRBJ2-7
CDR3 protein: CASSPLRYDGYEQYF
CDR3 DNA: TGTGCCAGCAGCCCCCTTCGCTACGACGGGTACGAGCAGTACTTC

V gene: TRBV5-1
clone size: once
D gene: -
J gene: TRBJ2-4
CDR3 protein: CASSVRSGAAGVKNIQYF
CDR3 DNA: TGCGCCAGCAGCGTACGATCAGGGGCCGCGGGGGTCAAAAACATTCAGTACTTC

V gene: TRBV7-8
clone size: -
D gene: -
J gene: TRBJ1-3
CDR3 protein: CASSRDSRSSGNTIYF
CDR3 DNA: TGTGCCAGCAGCCGGGACTCCAGGAGCTCTGGAAACACCATATATTTT

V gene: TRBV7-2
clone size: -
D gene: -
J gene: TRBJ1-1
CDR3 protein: CASSLQTGHKVNTEAFF
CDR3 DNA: TGTGCCAGCAGCTTACAAACAGGGCACAAAGTGAACACTGAAGCTTTCTTT

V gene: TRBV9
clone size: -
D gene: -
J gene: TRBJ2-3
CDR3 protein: CASSVVEATDTQYF
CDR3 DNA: TGTGCCAGCAGCGTAGTCGAGGCCACAGATACGCAGTATTTT

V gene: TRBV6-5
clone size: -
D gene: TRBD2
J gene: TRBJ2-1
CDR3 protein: CASSLLATTGNEQFF
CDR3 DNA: TGTGCCAGCAGTTTACTAGCGACTACCGGCAATGAGCAGTTCTTC

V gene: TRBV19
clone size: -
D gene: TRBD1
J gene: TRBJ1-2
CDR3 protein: CASSVWDSSDGYTF
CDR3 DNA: TGTGCCAGTAGTGTTTGGGACAGTTCCGATGGCTACACCTTC

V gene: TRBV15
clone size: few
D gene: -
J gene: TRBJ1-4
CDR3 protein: CATSGMAGGSEKLFF
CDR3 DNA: TGTGCCACCAGCGGGATGGCGGGGGGTAGTGAAAAACTGTTTTTT

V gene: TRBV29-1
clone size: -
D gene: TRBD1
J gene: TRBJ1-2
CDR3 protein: CSVEVDRGYGYTF
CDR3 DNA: TGCAGCGTTGAAGTTGACAGGGGCTATGGCTACACCTTC

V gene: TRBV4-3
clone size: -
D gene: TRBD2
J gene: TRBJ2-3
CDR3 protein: CASSQATSGTDTQYF
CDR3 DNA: TGCGCCAGCAGCCAAGCGACTAGCGGGACAGATACGCAGTATTTT

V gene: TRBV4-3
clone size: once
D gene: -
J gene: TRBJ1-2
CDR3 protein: CASSQDRGMTWDDTF
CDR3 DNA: TGCGCCAGCAGCCAAGATCGGGGGATGACATGGGACGACACCTTC

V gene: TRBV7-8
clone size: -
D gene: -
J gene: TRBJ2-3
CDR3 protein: CASSLAAGSTDTQYF
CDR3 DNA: TGTGCCAGCAGCTTAGCGGCGGGGAGCACAGATACGCAGTATTTT

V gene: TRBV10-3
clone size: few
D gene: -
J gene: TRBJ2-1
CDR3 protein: CAIMRGGSYNEQFF
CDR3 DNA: TGTGCCATCATGAGGGGGGGGTCCTACAATGAGCAGTTCTTC

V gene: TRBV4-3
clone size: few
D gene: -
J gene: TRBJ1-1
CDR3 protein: CASSQERGMNTEAFF
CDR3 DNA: TGCGCCAGCAGCCAAGAAAGAGGGATGAACACTGAAGCTTTCTTT

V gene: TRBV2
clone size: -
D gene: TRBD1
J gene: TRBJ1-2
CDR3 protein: CASSPTRGQGDYGYTF
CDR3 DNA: TGTGCCAGCAGTCCAACAAGAGGACAGGGGGACTATGGCTACACCTTC

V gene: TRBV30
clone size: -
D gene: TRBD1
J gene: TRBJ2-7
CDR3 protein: CAWSVGYRGSEQYF
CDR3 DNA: TGTGCCTGGAGTGTAGGCTACAGGGGGTCCGAGCAGTACTTC

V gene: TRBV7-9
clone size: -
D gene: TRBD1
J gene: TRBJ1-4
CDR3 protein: CASSLRTGNEKLFF
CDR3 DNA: TGTGCCAGCAGCCTGCGGACAGGGAATGAAAAACTGTTTTTT

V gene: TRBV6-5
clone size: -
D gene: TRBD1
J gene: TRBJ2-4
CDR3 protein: CASSYSDRVHIQYF
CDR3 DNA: TGTGCCAGCAGTTACTCAGACAGGGTCCACATTCAGTACTTC